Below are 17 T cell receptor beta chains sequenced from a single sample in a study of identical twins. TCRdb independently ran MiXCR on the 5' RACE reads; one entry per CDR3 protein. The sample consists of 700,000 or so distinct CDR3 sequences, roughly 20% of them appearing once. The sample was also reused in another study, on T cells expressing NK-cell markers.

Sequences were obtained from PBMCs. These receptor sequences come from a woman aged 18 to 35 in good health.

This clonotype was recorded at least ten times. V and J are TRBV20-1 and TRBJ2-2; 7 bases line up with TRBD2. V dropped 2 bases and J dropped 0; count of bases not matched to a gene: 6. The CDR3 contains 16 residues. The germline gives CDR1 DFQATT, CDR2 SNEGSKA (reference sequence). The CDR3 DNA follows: TGCAGTGCTAGATACGGGGGGTCGACGAACACCGGGGAGCTGTTTTTT. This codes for CSARYGGSTNTGELFF.

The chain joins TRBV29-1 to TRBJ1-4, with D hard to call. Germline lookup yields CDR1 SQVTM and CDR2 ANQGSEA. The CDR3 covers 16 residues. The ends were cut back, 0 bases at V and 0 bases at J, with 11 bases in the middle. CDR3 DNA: TGCAGCGTTGAAGATGGAGGACGGGCAACTAATGAAAAACTGTTTTTT. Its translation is CSVEDGGRATNEKLFF. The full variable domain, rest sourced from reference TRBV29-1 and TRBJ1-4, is SAVISQKPSRDICQRGTSLTIQCQVDSQVTMMFWYRQQPGQSLTLIATANQGSEATYESGFVIDKFPISRPNLTFSTLTVSNMSPEDSSIYLCSVEDGGRATNEKLFFGSGTQLSVL.

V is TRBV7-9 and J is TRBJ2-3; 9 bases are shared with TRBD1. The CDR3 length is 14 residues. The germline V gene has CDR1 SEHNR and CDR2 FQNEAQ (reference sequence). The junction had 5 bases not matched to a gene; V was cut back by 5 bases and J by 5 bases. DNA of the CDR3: TGTGCCAGCAGCATGACAGGGGGGGGAGATACGCAGTATTTT. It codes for CASSMTGGGDTQYF.

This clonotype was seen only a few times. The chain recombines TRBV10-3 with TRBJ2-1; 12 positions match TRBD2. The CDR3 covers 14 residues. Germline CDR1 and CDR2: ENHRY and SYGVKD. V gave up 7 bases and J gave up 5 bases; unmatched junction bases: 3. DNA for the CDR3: TGTGCCATCACGGGACTAGCGGGCCACAATGAGCAGTTCTTC. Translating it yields CAITGLAGHNEQFF.

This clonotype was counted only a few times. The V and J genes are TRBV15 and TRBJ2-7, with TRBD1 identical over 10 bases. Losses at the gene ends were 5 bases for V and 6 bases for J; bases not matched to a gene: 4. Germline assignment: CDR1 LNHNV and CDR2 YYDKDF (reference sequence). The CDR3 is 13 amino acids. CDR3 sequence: CATSGTGASEQYF. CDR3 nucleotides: TGTGCCACCAGCGGGACAGGGGCGAGCGAGCAGTACTTC.

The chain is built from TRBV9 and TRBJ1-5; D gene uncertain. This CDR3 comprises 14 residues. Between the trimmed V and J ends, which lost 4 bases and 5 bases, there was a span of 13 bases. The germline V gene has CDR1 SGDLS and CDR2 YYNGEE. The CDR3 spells CASSWGREDQPQHF. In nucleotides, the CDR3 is TGTGCCAGCAGCTGGGGTAGGGAAGATCAGCCCCAGCATTTT.

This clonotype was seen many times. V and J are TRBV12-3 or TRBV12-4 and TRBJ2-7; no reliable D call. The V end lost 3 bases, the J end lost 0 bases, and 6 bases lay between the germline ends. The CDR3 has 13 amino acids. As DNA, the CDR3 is TGTGCCAGCAGTTTCGGACCCTCCTACGAGCAGTACTTC. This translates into CASSFGPSYEQYF.

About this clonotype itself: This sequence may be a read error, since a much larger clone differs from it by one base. CDR3 residues: CSATPPGQLQYF. As DNA, the CDR3 is TGCAGTGCCACGCCGCCGGGACAACTTCAGTACTTC. This rearrangement joins TRBV20-1 to TRBJ2-7; TRBD1 might be the D (6 bases). Between the trimmed V and J ends, which lost 6 bases and 10 bases, there was a span of 19 bases. CDR3 length equals 12 residues. The V gene's germline CDR1 is DFQATT and CDR2 SNEGSKA (reference sequence).

The CDR3 coding sequence is TGTGCCAGCAGTTACTCGCCGGAAGAGAATCAAGAGACCCAGTACTTC. This encodes CASSYSPEENQETQYF. The chain combines TRBV6-5 with TRBJ2-5; D gene ambiguous. The CDR3 runs 16 residues. Germline values: CDR1 MNHEY, CDR2 SVGAGI. The V and J ends lost 0 bases and 2 bases respectively, with 13 bases between them.

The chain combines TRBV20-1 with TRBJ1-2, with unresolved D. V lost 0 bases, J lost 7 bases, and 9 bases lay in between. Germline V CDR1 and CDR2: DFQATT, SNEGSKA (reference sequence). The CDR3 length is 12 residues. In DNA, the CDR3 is TGCAGTGCTAGAGAGATCTGGGGTGGCTACACCTTC. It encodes CSAREIWGGYTF.

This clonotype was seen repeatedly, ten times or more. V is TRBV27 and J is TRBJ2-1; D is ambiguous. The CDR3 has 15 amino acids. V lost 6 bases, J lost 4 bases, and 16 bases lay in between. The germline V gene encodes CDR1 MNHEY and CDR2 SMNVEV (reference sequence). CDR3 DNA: TGTGCCAGCAGCTCAGCTACGGGTCATTACAATGAGCAGTTCTTC. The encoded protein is CASSSATGHYNEQFF.

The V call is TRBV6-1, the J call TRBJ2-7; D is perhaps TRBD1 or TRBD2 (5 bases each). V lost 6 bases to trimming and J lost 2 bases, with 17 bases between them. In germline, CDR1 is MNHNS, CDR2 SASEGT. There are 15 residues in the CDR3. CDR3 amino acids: CASSPARGFTYEQYF. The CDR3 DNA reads TGTGCCAGCAGCCCCGCGAGGGGTTTCACCTACGAGCAGTACTTC.

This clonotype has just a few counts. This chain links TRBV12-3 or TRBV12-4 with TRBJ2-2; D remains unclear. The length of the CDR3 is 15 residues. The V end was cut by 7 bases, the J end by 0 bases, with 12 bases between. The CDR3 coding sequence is TGTGCCAGCACCCGAAACTGGGCGAACACCGGGGAGCTGTTTTTT. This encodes CASTRNWANTGELFF.

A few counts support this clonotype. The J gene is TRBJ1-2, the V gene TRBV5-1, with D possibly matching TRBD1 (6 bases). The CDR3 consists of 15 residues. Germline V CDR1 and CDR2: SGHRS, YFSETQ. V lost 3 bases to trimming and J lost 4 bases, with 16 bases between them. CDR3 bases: TGCGCCAGCAGCTCCCATAGGGGGGCGGGCTATGGCTACACCTTC. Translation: CASSSHRGAGYGYTF.

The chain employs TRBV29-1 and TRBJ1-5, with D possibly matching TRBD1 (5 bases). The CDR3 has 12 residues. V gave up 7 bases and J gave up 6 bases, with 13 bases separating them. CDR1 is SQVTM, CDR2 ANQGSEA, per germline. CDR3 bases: TGCAGCGCCCGATTTGGGGGTCAGCCCCAGCATTTT. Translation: CSARFGGQPQHF. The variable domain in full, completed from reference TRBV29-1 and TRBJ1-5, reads SAVISQKPSRDICQRGTSLTIQCQVDSQVTMMFWYRQQPGQSLTLIATANQGSEATYESGFVIDKFPISRPNLTFSTLTVSNMSPEDSSIYLCSARFGGQPQHFGDGTRLSIL.

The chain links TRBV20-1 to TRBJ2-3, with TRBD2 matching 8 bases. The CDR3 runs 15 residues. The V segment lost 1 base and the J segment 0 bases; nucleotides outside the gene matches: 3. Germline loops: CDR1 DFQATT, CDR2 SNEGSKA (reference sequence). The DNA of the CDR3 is TGCAGTGCTAGAGGTGCTAGCGGGAGCACAGATACGCAGTATTTT. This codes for CSARGASGSTDTQYF.

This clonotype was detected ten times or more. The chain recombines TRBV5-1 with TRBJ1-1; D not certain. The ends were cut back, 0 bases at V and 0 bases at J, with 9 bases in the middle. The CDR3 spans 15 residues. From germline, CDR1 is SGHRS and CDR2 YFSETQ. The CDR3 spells CASSLGAGMNTEAFF. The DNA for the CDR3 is TGCGCCAGCAGCTTGGGAGCGGGGATGAACACTGAAGCTTTCTTT.